A single sample gave rise to the 10 T cell receptor beta chains below, sequenced in a study of cytomegalovirus exposure and HLA in healthy donors. Repertoires were generated with immunoSEQ multiplex PCR, while TCRdb's copy carries only in-frame clones and drops some. The sample contains roughly 63,000 clones, about 90% of which appear only once. Specimen: PBMCs. Receptor source: a woman in her late teens or twenties in good health and CMV-seronegative.

The chain is built from TRBV30 and TRBJ1-5; D is unresolved. Germline V gives CDR1 GTSNPN, CDR2 SVGIG (reference sequence). There are 17 residues in the CDR3. Trimming stripped 4 bases from V and 1 base from J, with 20 bases between. CDR3 in amino acids: CAWNDARSGRSNQPQHF. In DNA, the CDR3 is TGTGCCTGGAACGACGCCCGTTCGGGTCGGAGCAATCAGCCCCAGCATTTT.

This chain links TRBV5-1 with TRBJ2-3, with TRBD1 as a possible D gene (6 bases). V shed 1 base and J shed 1 base, with 13 bases lying between them. CDR3 length equals 16 residues. Germline V lookup: CDR1 SGHRS, CDR2 YFSETQ. The CDR3 region has the DNA TGCGCCAGCAGCTTGTATCAGGGGCCCGGCACAGATACGCAGTATTTT. Translated, it gives CASSLYQGPGTDTQYF.

The rearrangement joins TRBV6-1 to TRBJ1-3; D gene unclear. Germline lookup yields CDR1 MNHNS and CDR2 SASEGT. The CDR3 is made up of 15 amino acids. V was cut by 8 bases and J by 1 base, with 15 bases left in between. This chain's CDR3 is CASGSGAFSGNTIYF. As DNA, the CDR3 is TGTGCCAGCGGCTCCGGAGCCTTTTCTGGAAACACCATATATTTT.

The rearrangement joins TRBV29-1 to TRBJ2-5; no reliable D call. There are 11 residues in the CDR3. Trimming shortened V by 3 bases and J by 7 bases, and 9 bases separated the two germline ends. Germline CDR1 SQVTM, CDR2 ANQGSEA. CDR3 nucleotide sequence: TGCAGCGTTGACCTAGGTGGGACCCAGTACTTC. Amino acids: CSVDLGGTQYF. Full variable domain (outside the CDR3, taken from reference TRBV29-1 and TRBJ2-5): SAVISQKPSRDICQRGTSLTIQCQVDSQVTMMFWYRQQPGQSLTLIATANQGSEATYESGFVIDKFPISRPNLTFSTLTVSNMSPEDSSIYLCSVDLGGTQYFGPGTRLLVL.

The rearrangement joins TRBV5-1 to TRBJ2-5; TRBD2 might be the D (6 bases). The CDR3 runs 15 residues. Germline V CDR1 and CDR2: SGHRS, YFSETQ. Trimming took off 0 bases at V and 4 bases at J, with 13 bases between the two ends. CDR3 nucleotide sequence: TGCGCCAGCAGCTTGGCCGCCAACGGGGGAGAGACCCAGTACTTC. Protein sequence: CASSLAANGGETQYF.

The chain is built from TRBV19 and TRBJ1-5; 8 bases are shared with TRBD1. There are 13 residues in the CDR3. The germline V gene has CDR1 LNHDA and CDR2 SQIVND (reference sequence). Losses at the gene ends were 6 bases for V and 5 bases for J; bases not matched to a gene: 3. Written as DNA, the CDR3 is TGTGCCAGTAGCCTGACAGGGGATCAGCCCCAGCATTTT. Its translation: CASSLTGDQPQHF.

The rearrangement joins TRBV2 to TRBJ1-1; 10 positions agree with TRBD1. V gave up 11 bases and J gave up 2 bases; unmatched junction bases: 14. The CDR3 covers 16 residues. Germline values: CDR1 SNHLY, CDR2 FYNNEI. In DNA form, the CDR3 reads TGTGCCCGCCCGGGACAGGGGTTATATAGTAACACTGAAGCTTTCTTT. Encoded protein: CARPGQGLYSNTEAFF.

This chain links TRBV7-9 with TRBJ2-5; 13 bases are shared with TRBD2. The CDR3 length is 15 residues. Germline V gives CDR1 SEHNR, CDR2 FQNEAQ (reference sequence). Unmatched junction bases numbered 6, after V lost 6 bases and J lost 5 bases. DNA of the CDR3: TGTGCCAGCAGAACTAGCGGGAGGGCCGGGGAGACCCAGTACTTC. It specifies CASRTSGRAGETQYF.

The chain joins TRBV5-1 to TRBJ2-5; a weak D match, TRBD2 (5 bases). Per germline, CDR1 SGHRS and CDR2 YFSETQ. The CDR3 consists of 13 residues. V lost 2 bases to trimming and J lost 2 bases, with 7 bases between them. The DNA for the CDR3 is TGCGCCAGCAGCTTCGGGGATCAAGAGACCCAGTACTTC. This codes for CASSFGDQETQYF.

The chain uses TRBV28 and TRBJ2-2, with 7 bases that match TRBD2. V lost 3 bases to trimming and J lost 0 bases; unmatched junction nucleotides: 10. Germline values: CDR1 MDHEN, CDR2 SYDVKM. The CDR3 contains 18 residues. The CDR3 spells CASSLFSGSGSNTGELFF. The CDR3 nucleotides are TGTGCCAGCAGTTTGTTTTCTGGTAGCGGGTCGAACACCGGGGAGCTGTTTTTT. Variable domain in full (rest from reference TRBV28 and TRBJ2-2): DVKVTQSSRYLVKRTGEKVFLECVQDMDHENMFWYRQDPGLGLRLIYFSYDVKMKEKGDIPEGYSVSREKKERFSLILESASTNQTSMYLCASSLFSGSGSNTGELFFGEGSRLTVL.